Listed below are T cell receptor beta chains from one sample, sequenced in a study of Ad26.COV2.S vaccination and SARS-CoV-2 variants. Using immunoSEQ multiplex PCR, the repertoire was profiled, and TCRdb retains in-frame clones only, with some absent. The sample holds about 350,000 clones, 88% seen once. The source material was peripheral blood, sampled in a trial of Ad26.COV2.S vaccine versus placebo. The origin of the receptors is a person between 18 and 60 years old who received the Ad26.COV2.S COVID-19 vaccine or a placebo. Each CDR3 is given with its conserved first and last residue. The order of the fields is clone size, D gene, J gene, V gene, CDR3 DNA, CDR3 protein. A D gene is named only where the DNA matches it firmly. A row's size may be missing; if present it is once, few, many or a size class.

clone_size: -; d_call: -; j_call: TRBJ2-3; v_call: TRBV7-6; cdr3_nt: TGTGCCAGCAGCCCCCTACAGGGAGAAGATACGCAGTATTTT; cdr3_aa: CASSPLQGEDTQYF
clone_size: once; d_call: TRBD1; j_call: TRBJ1-1; v_call: TRBV14; cdr3_nt: TGTGCCAGCAGCCAAGTCATCCGGACAGGATTTTCCACTGAAGCTTTCTTT; cdr3_aa: CASSQVIRTGFSTEAFF
clone_size: once; d_call: -; j_call: TRBJ1-2; v_call: TRBV27; cdr3_nt: TGTGCCAGCAGTTTCGCGGGGCGAGGCTACACCTTC; cdr3_aa: CASSFAGRGYTF
clone_size: -; d_call: TRBD1; j_call: TRBJ1-2; v_call: TRBV30; cdr3_nt: TGTGCCTCCGAACAGGGGGCGAGGAGCTATGGCTACACCTTC; cdr3_aa: CASEQGARSYGYTF
clone_size: -; d_call: TRBD2; j_call: TRBJ2-4; v_call: TRBV10-3; cdr3_nt: TGTGCCACTCGGGGGGAAAACATTCAGTACTTC; cdr3_aa: CATRGENIQYF
clone_size: -; d_call: -; j_call: TRBJ1-2; v_call: TRBV28; cdr3_nt: TGTGCCAGCAGTTTTCGTGTAGGCTACACCTTC; cdr3_aa: CASSFRVGYTF
clone_size: -; d_call: TRBD1; j_call: TRBJ2-1; v_call: TRBV6-4; cdr3_nt: TGTGCCAGCAGCGCGGGGGACAGGGGGCCATACAATGAGCAGTTCTTC; cdr3_aa: CASSAGDRGPYNEQFF
clone_size: once; d_call: TRBD2; j_call: TRBJ2-7; v_call: TRBV28; cdr3_nt: TGTGCCAGCAGTGGGACTACCCAACCCTACGAGCAGTACTTC; cdr3_aa: CASSGTTQPYEQYF
clone_size: once; d_call: -; j_call: TRBJ2-5; v_call: TRBV29-1; cdr3_nt: TGCAGCTCCTCGCCTAGGGGACGGGAGACCCAGTACTTC; cdr3_aa: CSSSPRGRETQYF
clone_size: -; d_call: -; j_call: TRBJ1-2; v_call: TRBV7-2; cdr3_nt: TGTGCCAGCAGACGAGGGACCCCTACTAACTATGGCTACACCTTC; cdr3_aa: CASRRGTPTNYGYTF
clone_size: -; d_call: -; j_call: TRBJ2-1; v_call: TRBV27; cdr3_nt: TGTGCCAGCAGTTTATCGGGGACTACCGGGGGCGAGCAGTTCTTC; cdr3_aa: CASSLSGTTGGEQFF
clone_size: -; d_call: -; j_call: TRBJ1-3; v_call: TRBV7-2; cdr3_nt: TGTGCCAGCAGCTTATGGGCACAAAGTTCCTCTGGAAACACCATATATTTT; cdr3_aa: CASSLWAQSSSGNTIYF
clone_size: once; d_call: -; j_call: TRBJ2-3; v_call: TRBV6-6; cdr3_nt: TGTGCCAGCAGTTCGGGACACCTCACAGATACGCAGTATTTT; cdr3_aa: CASSSGHLTDTQYF
clone_size: -; d_call: -; j_call: TRBJ1-3; v_call: TRBV2; cdr3_nt: TGTGCCAGCAGTGCGCTGGGGGTCTCTGGAAACACCATATATTTT; cdr3_aa: CASSALGVSGNTIYF
clone_size: -; d_call: -; j_call: TRBJ1-2; v_call: TRBV11-2; cdr3_nt: TGTGCCAGCAGCCCTATCCGAAACAGGGAACGATACTATGGCTACACCTTC; cdr3_aa: CASSPIRNRERYYGYTF
clone_size: -; d_call: -; j_call: TRBJ1-1; v_call: TRBV10-3; cdr3_nt: TGTGCCATCAGTGAGTCGAGGGTAGTCACTGAAGCTTTCTTT; cdr3_aa: CAISESRVVTEAFF
clone_size: -; d_call: TRBD1; j_call: TRBJ1-5; v_call: TRBV28; cdr3_nt: TGTGCCAGCAGCCCCAGGGACAGGCGGACTGGCAATCAGCCCCAGCATTTT; cdr3_aa: CASSPRDRRTGNQPQHF
clone_size: -; d_call: -; j_call: TRBJ2-2; v_call: TRBV7-2; cdr3_nt: TGTGCCAGCAGCTTATACGCGAGGACGAACACCGGGGAGCTGTTTTTT; cdr3_aa: CASSLYARTNTGELFF
clone_size: -; d_call: -; j_call: TRBJ1-6; v_call: TRBV5-1; cdr3_nt: TGCGCCAGCAGCTTGGCCGGGGTGGCGAATGGGAGTTCACCCCTCCACTTT; cdr3_aa: CASSLAGVANGSSPLHF
clone_size: -; d_call: -; j_call: TRBJ1-1; v_call: TRBV7-2; cdr3_nt: TGTGCCAGCAGCTTAGCCCAGGGGCTGGGGGTCACTGAAGCTTTCTTT; cdr3_aa: CASSLAQGLGVTEAFF
clone_size: -; d_call: -; j_call: TRBJ2-7; v_call: TRBV6-5; cdr3_nt: TGTGCCAGCAGGGTATCCTCCTCCTCGCAGTACTTC; cdr3_aa: CASRVSSSSQYF
clone_size: -; d_call: TRBD1; j_call: TRBJ1-5; v_call: TRBV24-1; cdr3_nt: TGTGCCACCAGTGACCGAGGGACAGGGTGGATTTTGAGCAATCAGCCCCAGCATTTT; cdr3_aa: CATSDRGTGWILSNQPQHF
clone_size: -; d_call: -; j_call: TRBJ2-1; v_call: TRBV4-1; cdr3_nt: TGCGCCAGCAGTATACTAACCGGGGCCCAAGGTGAGCAGTTCTTC; cdr3_aa: CASSILTGAQGEQFF
clone_size: -; d_call: -; j_call: TRBJ2-3; v_call: TRBV7-9; cdr3_nt: TGTGCCAGCAGCTTAGAACGTGGGTTCGGGAGCACAGATACGCAGTATTTT; cdr3_aa: CASSLERGFGSTDTQYF
clone_size: -; d_call: TRBD2; j_call: TRBJ2-1; v_call: TRBV6-2/TRBV6-3; cdr3_nt: TGTGCCAGCAGCCATACTAGCGCTAACTCCTACAATGAGCAGTTCTTC; cdr3_aa: CASSHTSANSYNEQFF
clone_size: -; d_call: -; j_call: TRBJ1-4; v_call: TRBV12-3/TRBV12-4; cdr3_nt: TGTGCCAGCGGGCAAACTAATGAAAAACTGTTTTTT; cdr3_aa: CASGQTNEKLFF
clone_size: -; d_call: -; j_call: TRBJ1-5; v_call: TRBV10-3; cdr3_nt: TGTGCCATCAGTGACGACCGACAGAGGGGGGATCAGCCCCAGCATTTT; cdr3_aa: CAISDDRQRGDQPQHF
clone_size: -; d_call: -; j_call: TRBJ1-1; v_call: TRBV30; cdr3_nt: TGTGCCTGGTGGGTGAACACTGAAGCTTTCTTT; cdr3_aa: CAWWVNTEAFF
clone_size: -; d_call: TRBD1; j_call: TRBJ1-1; v_call: TRBV5-6; cdr3_nt: TGTGCCAGCAGCGGTGGGCAGGGGGCCTTAGGCACTGAAGCTTTCTTT; cdr3_aa: CASSGGQGALGTEAFF
clone_size: -; d_call: -; j_call: TRBJ2-2; v_call: TRBV30; cdr3_nt: TGTGCCTGGAACCAAGTCCGGGGCGGCACCGGGGAGCTGTTTTTT; cdr3_aa: CAWNQVRGGTGELFF
clone_size: -; d_call: -; j_call: TRBJ1-5; v_call: TRBV5-1; cdr3_nt: TGCGCCTCAAGGTCCGAGGGCTTCAATCAGCCCCAGCATTTT; cdr3_aa: CASRSEGFNQPQHF
clone_size: -; d_call: -; j_call: TRBJ1-2; v_call: TRBV27; cdr3_nt: TGTGCCAGCAGACGGACATCGAACTATGGCTACACCTTC; cdr3_aa: CASRRTSNYGYTF
clone_size: once; d_call: TRBD1; j_call: TRBJ1-2; v_call: TRBV3-1/TRBV3-2; cdr3_nt: TGTGCCAGCAGCCGGACAGGGAATGATGGCTACACCTTC; cdr3_aa: CASSRTGNDGYTF
clone_size: -; d_call: -; j_call: TRBJ1-1; v_call: TRBV28; cdr3_nt: TGTGCCAGCAGACCATACACAGCCGAAGCTTTCTTT; cdr3_aa: CASRPYTAEAFF
clone_size: -; d_call: TRBD1; j_call: TRBJ1-1; v_call: TRBV7-9; cdr3_nt: TGTGCCAGCAGACGGACAGGGGGCAGTACTGAAGCTTTCTTT; cdr3_aa: CASRRTGGSTEAFF
clone_size: -; d_call: TRBD1; j_call: TRBJ2-5; v_call: TRBV11-2; cdr3_nt: TGTGCCAGCAGCTTATTGCGACAGGGGAGGGAGACCCAGTACTTC; cdr3_aa: CASSLLRQGRETQYF
clone_size: -; d_call: -; j_call: TRBJ1-1; v_call: TRBV4-2; cdr3_nt: TGTGCCAGCAGCCAAGATCCTCCGGGACAACAGATGAACACTGAAGCTTTCTTT; cdr3_aa: CASSQDPPGQQMNTEAFF
clone_size: -; d_call: -; j_call: TRBJ2-4; v_call: TRBV7-2; cdr3_nt: TGTGCCAGCAGCATCCCATTCCTAGCCAAAAACATTCAGTACTTC; cdr3_aa: CASSIPFLAKNIQYF
clone_size: -; d_call: -; j_call: TRBJ2-3; v_call: TRBV9; cdr3_nt: TGTGCCAGCAGCGTAGCCCAGGGGTCTAGCACAGATACGCAGTATTTT; cdr3_aa: CASSVAQGSSTDTQYF